Each of the 31 T cell receptor beta chains below was sequenced from the same sample in a study of blood T cell repertoires in COVID-19. Using immunoSEQ multiplex PCR, the repertoire was profiled, and TCRdb retains in-frame clones only, with some absent. The sample lists tens of thousands of clones, 80% to 90% seen once, with 25% to 30% in the top ten. The specimen sequenced was peripheral blood. Source of these receptors: a human donor in a cohort sampled during active COVID-19.

V is TRBV15 and J is TRBJ2-7; tentative D call: TRBD2 (5 bases). There are 14 residues in the CDR3. Trimming removed 1 base at V and 4 bases at J, with 11 bases between. Germline V gene sequence: CDR1 LNHNV, CDR2 YYDKDF (reference sequence). The CDR3 sequence is CATSRGNGGYEQYF. CDR3 nucleotide sequence: TGTGCCACCAGCAGAGGGAACGGAGGTTACGAGCAGTACTTC.

The rearrangement uses TRBV19 and TRBJ1-1; no reliable D call. Germline V gives CDR1 LNHDA, CDR2 SQIVND (reference sequence). CDR3 length equals 14 residues. The V end was cut by 7 bases, the J end by 1 base, with 13 bases between. The chain's CDR3 is CASTPQRGNTEAFF. CDR3 DNA: TGTGCCAGTACCCCCCAGCGGGGGAACACTGAAGCTTTCTTT.

This sequence joins TRBV18 and TRBJ1-1; D gene unclear. This CDR3 has 13 residues. CDR1 and CDR2 (germline): KGHSH, LQKENI. Trimming left V 4 bases short and J 1 base short, with 7 bases between. The CDR3 sequence is CASSQNGNTEAFF. CDR3 sequence (DNA): TGTGCCAGCTCACAGAACGGGAACACTGAAGCTTTCTTT. Supplemented by reference TRBV18 and TRBJ1-1, the full variable domain reads NAGVMQNPRHLVRRRGQEARLRCSPMKGHSHVYWYRQLPEEGLKFMVYLQKENIIDESGMPKERFSAEFPKEGPSILRIQQVVRGDSAAYFCASSQNGNTEAFFGQGTRLTVV.

This chain joins TRBV7-2 and TRBJ2-7, with TRBD2 identical over 8 bases. Germline CDR1 SGHTA, CDR2 FQGNSA. CDR3 length: 14 amino acids. V lost 5 bases, J lost 2 bases, and 5 bases stayed unmatched. Written as DNA, the CDR3 is TGTGCCAGCAGCGTCTCGGGGGGGACCTACGAGCAGTACTTC. Its translation is CASSVSGGTYEQYF.

The chain carries TRBV28 and TRBJ2-1, with a weak D call TRBD2 (7 bases). Germline V gene sequence: CDR1 MDHEN, CDR2 SYDVKM. There are 15 residues in the CDR3. V was shortened by 8 bases and J by 4 bases, with 18 bases between the two germline ends. CDR3 bases: TGTGCCAGCCAAAGGGGGGGGGCAGAATACAATGAGCAGTTCTTC. It encodes CASQRGGAEYNEQFF.

The chain links TRBV6-4 to TRBJ2-1, with D perhaps matching TRBD1 (6 bases). This CDR3 region has 15 residues. V lost 2 bases and J 5 bases, leaving 13 bases between the germline ends. Germline V gene sequence: CDR1 MRHNA, CDR2 SNTAGT. This chain's CDR3 is CASSDRQGTDNEQFF. CDR3 in DNA: TGTGCCAGCAGTGACAGGCAGGGGACCGACAATGAGCAGTTCTTC.

The chain couples TRBV7-3 to TRBJ1-3; D is ambiguous. The CDR3 is 15 amino acids. V lost 6 bases and J 0 bases, leaving 12 bases between the germline ends. Germline values: CDR1 SGHTA, CDR2 FQGTGA. This chain's CDR3 is CASSPSGASGNTIYF. The CDR3 DNA sequence: TGTGCCAGCAGTCCTTCCGGAGCCTCTGGAAACACCATATATTTT. The full variable domain, with the rest looked up from reference TRBV7-3 and TRBJ1-3, is GAGVSQTPSNKVTEKGKYVELRCDPISGHTALYWYRQSLGQGPEFLIYFQGTGAADDSGLPNDRFFAVRPEGSVSTLKIQRTERGDSAVYLCASSPSGASGNTIYFGEGSWLTVV.

The chain uses TRBV7-9 and TRBJ1-6; possibly TRBD1 for D (5 bases). With 7 bases removed from V and 10 bases from J, the gap between germline ends came to 20 bases. The V gene's germline CDR1 is SEHNR and CDR2 FQNEAQ (reference sequence). The CDR3 length is 15 residues. The CDR3 is CASTPGGGVGSPLHF. CDR3 DNA: TGTGCCAGCACACCCGGGGGGGGAGTGGGCTCACCCCTCCACTTT.

The rearrangement joins TRBV30 to TRBJ1-2; D might be TRBD1 (6 bases). CDR3 size: 13 residues. V lost 2 bases and J 6 bases, leaving 13 bases between the germline ends. The germline V gene encodes CDR1 GTSNPN and CDR2 SVGIG (reference sequence). CDR3 DNA: TGTGCCTGGAGTTCTTCACAGGGACATGGCTACACCTTC. Its protein product is CAWSSSQGHGYTF.

J is TRBJ2-5 and V is TRBV10-3; TRBD1 matches 9 bases. Germline CDR1 is ENHRY and CDR2 is SYGVKD. CDR3 length equals 15 residues. The V segment lost 4 bases and the J segment 2 bases; nucleotides outside the gene matches: 5. The CDR3 loop is CAISAYGQGQETQYF. The CDR3 DNA reads as TGTGCCATCAGTGCCTACGGACAGGGGCAAGAGACCCAGTACTTC.

This chain joins TRBV4-1 and TRBJ1-5; tentatively, D is TRBD1 (5 bases). This CDR3 is built from 14 residues. V lost 1 base to trimming and J lost 7 bases, with 11 bases between them. CDR1 and CDR2 from the germline V gene are MGHRA and YSYEKL. CDR3 coding DNA: TGCGCCAGCAGCCAAGGGCAGGGAAGGCAGCCCCAGCATTTT. It codes for CASSQGQGRQPQHF.

This clone has more than one count but fewer than ten. The genes are TRBV6-6 and TRBJ2-6, with 13 bases that match TRBD2. Trimming removed 5 bases from V and 3 bases from J; junction bases left unmatched: 7. CDR3 length equals 18 residues. The germline V gene has CDR1 MNHNY and CDR2 SVGAGI (reference sequence). CDR3 nucleotide sequence: TGTGCCAGCAGTCCTCGACTAGCGGGAGGTGGTGGGGCCAACGTCCTGACTTTC. This codes for CASSPRLAGGGGANVLTF.

The rearrangement uses TRBV9 and TRBJ2-1, with 12 bases matching TRBD2. V was clipped by 0 bases and J by 5 bases; unmatched bases: 6. The germline gives CDR1 SGDLS, CDR2 YYNGEE. This CDR3 spans 17 amino acids. This chain's CDR3 is CASSVVASGGAHNEQFF. CDR3 sequence (DNA): TGTGCCAGCAGCGTAGTGGCTAGCGGGGGGGCCCACAATGAGCAGTTCTTC.

This sequence joins TRBV6-5 and TRBJ2-1; a weak D match, TRBD1 (6 bases). The CDR3 is 14 residues long. V was trimmed by 8 bases and J by 9 bases, leaving 20 bases between them. From germline, CDR1 is MNHEY and CDR2 SVGAGI. The DNA of the CDR3 is TGTGCCAGCTCACATCCCGCGATGGGGGCTGAGCAGTTCTTC. Protein product: CASSHPAMGAEQFF.

Here the CDR3 DNA reads TGTGCCAGCAGTATGGGGGGAAGTGGGGCCAACGTCCTGACTTTC. This translates into CASSMGGSGANVLTF. The chain recombines TRBV2 with TRBJ2-6; TRBD2 is a possible D gene (6 bases). Trimming cost V 5 bases and J 3 bases, with 11 bases left between them. Germline values: CDR1 SNHLY, CDR2 FYNNEI. The CDR3 is 15 residues long.

The chain uses TRBV5-1 and TRBJ2-7, with D possibly being TRBD2 (5 bases). Germline V gives CDR1 SGHRS, CDR2 YFSETQ. The CDR3 sequence is 13 residues long. V lost 1 base, J lost 3 bases, and 8 bases lay in between. CDR3 in amino acids: CASSLKDFYEQYF. In nucleotides, the CDR3 is TGCGCCAGCAGCTTGAAGGACTTCTACGAGCAGTACTTC.

The rearrangement links TRBV2 to TRBJ2-1, with 7 bases fitting TRBD2. Trimming cost V 6 bases and J 6 bases; bases outside gene matches: 11. This CDR3 region has 15 residues. Germline V gene lookup returns CDR1 SNHLY and CDR2 FYNNEI. CDR3 sequence: CASRWGTTSSNEQFF. CDR3 DNA: TGTGCCAGCAGGTGGGGGACTACTTCGTCCAATGAGCAGTTCTTC.

The rearrangement links TRBV2 to TRBJ2-2; 8 nucleotides agree with TRBD1. This CDR3 has 15 residues. Germline V gene data show CDR1 as SNHLY and CDR2 as FYNNEI. Trimming took 4 bases from V and 8 from J; bases not matched to a gene: 9. This chain's CDR3 is CASSGQGAPTGELFF. CDR3 nucleotides: TGTGCCAGCAGTGGTCAGGGGGCGCCGACGGGGGAGCTGTTTTTT.

This chain connects TRBV6-1 to TRBJ1-2; D possibly corresponds to TRBD1 (6 bases). Germline V lookup: CDR1 MNHNS, CDR2 SASEGT. Deletions cut 2 bases from V and 1 base from J, with 8 bases between. The CDR3 extends over 14 amino acids. The CDR3 bases are TGTGCCAGCAGTGAAATAGGGGGTAACTATGGCTACACCTTC. As protein: CASSEIGGNYGYTF.

The chain couples TRBV7-2 to TRBJ2-3, with 12 bases that match TRBD2. V gave up 5 bases and J gave up 1 base; unmatched junction bases: 13. Looked up from germline, CDR1 is SGHTA and CDR2 is FQGNSA. This CDR3 has 19 residues. The CDR3 DNA follows: TGTGCCAGCAGCGTCAGGGGACTAGCGGGCCTTGGGCGCACAGATACGCAGTATTTT. Its translation is CASSVRGLAGLGRTDTQYF.

The CDR3 DNA is TGTGCCAGCAGCCAGGGACTAGCGGGGTCTGGAGAGACCCAGTACTTC. Translation: CASSQGLAGSGETQYF. V and J are TRBV13 and TRBJ2-5; 13 bases line up with TRBD2. Unmatched junction bases numbered 7, after V lost 5 bases and J lost 4 bases. Germline CDR1 PRHDT, CDR2 FYEKMQ (reference sequence). The CDR3 covers 16 residues. The full variable domain, with the rest looked up from reference TRBV13 and TRBJ2-5, is AAGVIQSPRHLIKEKRETATLKCYPIPRHDTVYWYQQGPGQDPQFLISFYEKMQSDKGSIPDRFSAQQFSDYHSELNMSSLELGDSALYFCASSQGLAGSGETQYFGPGTRLLVL.

A single count supports this clone. The chain employs TRBV24-1 and TRBJ1-5; 7 positions match TRBD1. The V gene's germline CDR1 is KGHDR and CDR2 SFDVKD. The CDR3 covers 16 residues. With 5 bases clipped from V and 4 bases from J, the junction kept 10 bases outside the gene matches. The CDR3 spells CATSGPGQLGNQPQHF. The CDR3 DNA reads as TGTGCCACCAGTGGCCCGGGACAGCTAGGGAATCAGCCCCAGCATTTT.

The V gene is TRBV5-1, the J gene TRBJ1-4; TRBD1 aligns across 9 bases. V lost 4 bases and J lost 8; bases outside the gene matches: 9. From germline, CDR1 is SGHRS and CDR2 YFSETQ. The CDR3 contains 15 residues. The CDR3 DNA follows: TGCGCCAGCAGCGAATCCGGGACAGGGATCGAAAAACTGTTTTTT. Encoded protein: CASSESGTGIEKLFF.

This clone was counted once. The chain combines TRBV28 with TRBJ2-7, with 7 bases aligning to TRBD1. The V segment lost 10 bases and the J segment 5 bases; nucleotides outside the gene matches: 8. Germline CDR1 is MDHEN and CDR2 is SYDVKM. The length of the CDR3 is 12 residues. CDR3 sequence: CATVRGRDEQYF. CDR3 coding DNA: TGTGCCACCGTTAGGGGGCGAGACGAGCAGTACTTC.

The chain recombines TRBV7-2 with TRBJ2-1, with 7 bases that match TRBD1. This CDR3 contains 14 residues. Trimming took 1 base from V and 10 from J; bases not matched to a gene: 7. Germline values: CDR1 SGHTA, CDR2 FQGNSA. CDR3 protein: CASSLVSGQVEQFF. In DNA, the CDR3 is TGTGCCAGCAGCTTAGTCTCAGGACAGGTCGAGCAGTTCTTC.

This rearrangement joins TRBV7-8 to TRBJ2-7; 7 bases agree with TRBD1. The V gene end was trimmed by 4 bases and the J gene end by 6 bases; junction bases not matched to a gene: 6. The CDR3 is 13 residues long. Germline values: CDR1 SGHVS, CDR2 FQNEAQ. For the CDR3, the DNA is TGTGCCAGCAGCTCTGGACAGGCTCTCGAGCAGTACTTC. Translated, it gives CASSSGQALEQYF.

J is TRBJ2-1 and V is TRBV7-3; 8 nucleotides agree with TRBD2. From germline, CDR1 is SGHTA and CDR2 FQGTGA. The CDR3 loop spans 16 amino acids. Trimming at V came to 1 base and at J to 8 bases, leaving 10 bases not matched to a gene. This CDR3 reads CASSLKGGGYFYEQFF. In DNA, the CDR3 is TGTGCCAGCAGCTTAAAGGGCGGGGGGTACTTCTATGAGCAGTTCTTC.

This chain links TRBV19 with TRBJ1-5; 8 bases match TRBD1. CDR3 length: 17 residues. The germline CDR1 and CDR2 sequences are LNHDA and SQIVND (reference sequence). J gave up 2 bases and V 4 bases, and 10 bases lay outside the gene matches. The CDR3 DNA is TGTGCCAGTAGTAATGCCGGCAGGGGGCTTGGCAATCAGCCCCAGCATTTT. Amino acids: CASSNAGRGLGNQPQHF. Drawing the rest from reference TRBV19 and TRBJ1-5, the complete variable domain is DGGITQSPKYLFRKEGQNVTLSCEQNLNHDAMYWYRQDPGQGLRLIYYSQIVNDFQKGDIAEGYSVSREKKESFPLTVTSAQKNPTAFYLCASSNAGRGLGNQPQHFGDGTRLSIL.

The rearrangement uses TRBV7-3 and TRBJ2-3, with TRBD2 matching over 11 bases. Trimming at V came to 4 bases and at J to 6 bases, leaving 9 bases not matched to a gene. This CDR3 comprises 16 residues. Germline V gives CDR1 SGHTA, CDR2 FQGTGA. The CDR3 coding sequence is TGTGCCAGCAGCTCACTTTCTAGCGGGGGGTATGATACGCAGTATTTT. This sequence encodes CASSSLSSGGYDTQYF.

This clone occurred once. The chain is built from TRBV5-4 and TRBJ1-5; D is uncertain. The germline CDR1 and CDR2 sequences are SGHNT and YYREEE (reference sequence). Trimming cost V 0 bases and J 7 bases, with 8 bases left between them. The length of the CDR3 is 13 residues. The CDR3 sequence: CASSLGGGQPQHF. CDR3 coding DNA: TGTGCCAGCAGCTTGGGGGGAGGACAGCCCCAGCATTTT.

The chain carries TRBV2 and TRBJ1-1; possibly TRBD1 for D (6 bases). With 6 bases removed from V and 6 bases from J, the gap between germline ends came to 14 bases. The CDR3 runs 13 residues. Per the germline V gene, CDR1 is SNHLY and CDR2 is FYNNEI. The DNA of the CDR3 is TGTGCCAGCAGCACAGGGTCTTGGGCTGAAGCTTTCTTT. Translating gives CASSTGSWAEAFF.